The present TCR beta chain was sequenced within a study of blood T cell repertoires in COVID-19. Authors' methods: From reference gene primer amplification, estimates of nucleated cell counts were derived. Clones were sequenced by immunoSEQ multiplex PCR, and TCRdb holds only the in-frame ones, with some missing. The V and J calls and the clone size are those of that table, but D and trimming were determined from the DNA. The sample yields around 16,000 clones, roughly 87% seen once. The CDR3 sequence is 16 residues long. Per germline, CDR1 SGHAT and CDR2 FQNNGV. Trimming took 1 base from V and 7 from J, leaving 17 bases between them. The table lists this clone with a count of one.

Sequencing was carried out using peripheral blood. This chain joins TRBV11-2 and TRBJ2-1, with a tentative D call TRBD1 (6 bases). The TCR comes from a human donor in a cohort sampled during active COVID-19. CDR3 DNA sequence: TGTGCCAGCAGCTTAGTTTTGGGGGCAGGTGAGAATGAGCAGTTCTTC. It encodes CASSLVLGAGENEQFF.